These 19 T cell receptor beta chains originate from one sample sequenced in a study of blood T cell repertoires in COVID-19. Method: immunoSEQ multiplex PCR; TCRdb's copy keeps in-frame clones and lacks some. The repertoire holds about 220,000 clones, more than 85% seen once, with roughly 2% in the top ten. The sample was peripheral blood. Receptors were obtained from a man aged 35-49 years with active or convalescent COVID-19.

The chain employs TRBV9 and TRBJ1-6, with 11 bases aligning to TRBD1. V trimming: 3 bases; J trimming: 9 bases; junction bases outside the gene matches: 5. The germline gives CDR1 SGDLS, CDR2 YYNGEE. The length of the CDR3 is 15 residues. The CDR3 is CASSAEGTGGSPLHF. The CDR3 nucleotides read TGTGCCAGCAGCGCCGAAGGGACAGGGGGTTCACCCCTCCACTTT.

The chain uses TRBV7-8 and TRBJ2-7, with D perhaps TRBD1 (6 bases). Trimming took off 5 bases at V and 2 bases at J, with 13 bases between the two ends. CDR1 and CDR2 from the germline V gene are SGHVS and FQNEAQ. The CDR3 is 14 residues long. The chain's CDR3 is CASSPGQLTYEQYF. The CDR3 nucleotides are TGTGCCAGCAGCCCTGGACAGCTAACCTACGAGCAGTACTTC.

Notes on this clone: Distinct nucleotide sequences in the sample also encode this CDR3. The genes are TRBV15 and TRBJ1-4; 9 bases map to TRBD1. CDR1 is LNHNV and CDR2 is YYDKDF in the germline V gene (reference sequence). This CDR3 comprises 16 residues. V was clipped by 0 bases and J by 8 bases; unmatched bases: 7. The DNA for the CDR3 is TGTGCCACCAGCAGAGATTTGGGGACAGGGAACGAAAAACTGTTTTTT. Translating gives CATSRDLGTGNEKLFF. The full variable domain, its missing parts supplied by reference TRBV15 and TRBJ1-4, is DAMVIQNPRYQVTQFGKPVTLSCSQTLNHNVMYWYQQKSSQAPKLLFHYYDKDFNNEADTPDNFQSRRPNTSFCFLDIRSPGLGDTAMYLCATSRDLGTGNEKLFFGSGTQLSVL.

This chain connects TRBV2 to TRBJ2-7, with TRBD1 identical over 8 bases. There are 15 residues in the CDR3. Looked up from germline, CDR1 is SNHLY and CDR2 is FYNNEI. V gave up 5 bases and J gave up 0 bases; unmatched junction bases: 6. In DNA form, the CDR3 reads TGTGCCAGCAGTCACACCGACAGGGGCTCCTACGAGCAGTACTTC. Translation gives CASSHTDRGSYEQYF.

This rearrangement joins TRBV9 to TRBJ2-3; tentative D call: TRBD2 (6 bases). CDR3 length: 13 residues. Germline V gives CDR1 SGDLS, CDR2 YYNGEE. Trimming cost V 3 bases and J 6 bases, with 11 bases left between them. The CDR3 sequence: CASSASESDTQYF. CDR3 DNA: TGTGCCAGCAGCGCTAGCGAGAGCGATACGCAGTATTTT.

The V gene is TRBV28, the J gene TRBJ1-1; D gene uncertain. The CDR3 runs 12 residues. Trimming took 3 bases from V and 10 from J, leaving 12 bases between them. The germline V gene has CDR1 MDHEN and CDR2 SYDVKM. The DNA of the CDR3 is TGTGCCAGCAGTTTCTCTCCGGGGATAGCTTTCTTT. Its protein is CASSFSPGIAFF. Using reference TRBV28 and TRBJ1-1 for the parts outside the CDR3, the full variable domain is DVKVTQSSRYLVKRTGEKVFLECVQDMDHENMFWYRQDPGLGLRLIYFSYDVKMKEKGDIPEGYSVSREKKERFSLILESASTNQTSMYLCASSFSPGIAFFGQGTRLTVV.

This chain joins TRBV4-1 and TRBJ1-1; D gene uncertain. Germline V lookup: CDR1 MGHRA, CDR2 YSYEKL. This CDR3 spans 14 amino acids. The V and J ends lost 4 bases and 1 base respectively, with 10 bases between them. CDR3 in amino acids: CASSLLEGNTEAFF. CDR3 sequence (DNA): TGCGCCAGCAGCCTTTTAGAGGGGAACACTGAAGCTTTCTTT.

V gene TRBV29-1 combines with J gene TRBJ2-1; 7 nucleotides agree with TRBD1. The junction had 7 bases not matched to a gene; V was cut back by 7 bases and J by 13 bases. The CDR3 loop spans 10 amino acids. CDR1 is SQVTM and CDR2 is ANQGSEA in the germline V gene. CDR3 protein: CSAWTGSQFF. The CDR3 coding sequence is TGCAGCGCCTGGACAGGATCCCAGTTCTTC.

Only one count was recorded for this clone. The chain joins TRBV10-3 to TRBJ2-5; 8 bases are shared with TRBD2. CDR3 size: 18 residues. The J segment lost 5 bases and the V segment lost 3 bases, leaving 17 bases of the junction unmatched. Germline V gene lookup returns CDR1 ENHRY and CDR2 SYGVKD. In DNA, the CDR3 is TGTGCCATCAGTGAAGTGTCGCAGCCGGGGGGGCCGGGGGAGACCCAGTACTTC. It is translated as CAISEVSQPGGPGETQYF.

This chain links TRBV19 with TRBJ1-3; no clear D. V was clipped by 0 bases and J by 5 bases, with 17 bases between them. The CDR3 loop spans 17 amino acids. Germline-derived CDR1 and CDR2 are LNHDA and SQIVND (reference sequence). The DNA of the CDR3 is TGTGCCAGTAGTATAGATTGGGAGCACCTATCAAGAAACACCATATATTTT. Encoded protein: CASSIDWEHLSRNTIYF.

This chain's CDR3 is CASSLGQGTKGYTF. The CDR3 DNA reads TGCGCCAGCAGCTTGGGACAGGGCACGAAGGGCTACACCTTC. The rearrangement links TRBV5-1 to TRBJ1-2; the match to TRBD1 covers 7 bases. The CDR3 length is 14 residues. Trimming at V came to 0 bases and at J to 8 bases, leaving 7 bases not matched to a gene. CDR1 is SGHRS, CDR2 YFSETQ, per germline.

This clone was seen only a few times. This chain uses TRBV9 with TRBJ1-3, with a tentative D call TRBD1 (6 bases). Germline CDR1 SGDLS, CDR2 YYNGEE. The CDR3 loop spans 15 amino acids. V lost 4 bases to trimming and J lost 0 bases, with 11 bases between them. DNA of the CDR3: TGTGCCAGCAGCTTCCAGGACAGCTCTGGAAACACCATATATTTT. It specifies CASSFQDSSGNTIYF.

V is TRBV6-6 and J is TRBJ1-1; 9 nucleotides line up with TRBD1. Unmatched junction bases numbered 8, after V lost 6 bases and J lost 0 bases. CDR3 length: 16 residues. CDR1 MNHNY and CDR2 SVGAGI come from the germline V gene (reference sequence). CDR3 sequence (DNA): TGTGCCAGCAGAGAAACAGGGGGCAAGGTGAACACTGAAGCTTTCTTT. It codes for CASRETGGKVNTEAFF.

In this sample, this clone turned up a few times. The CDR3 DNA is TGCGCCAGCAGCTTAGTAATAAACCCAGACTATGGCTACACCTTC. Translation: CASSLVINPDYGYTF. The rearrangement links TRBV5-1 to TRBJ1-2; D ambiguous. V dropped 2 bases and J dropped 3 bases, with 14 bases sitting between them. The CDR3 is made up of 15 amino acids. The germline V gene has CDR1 SGHRS and CDR2 YFSETQ.

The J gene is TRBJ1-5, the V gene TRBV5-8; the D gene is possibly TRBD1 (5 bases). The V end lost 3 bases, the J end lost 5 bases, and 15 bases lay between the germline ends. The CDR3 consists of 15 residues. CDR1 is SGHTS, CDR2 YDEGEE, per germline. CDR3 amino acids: CASSSAGYRDQPQHF. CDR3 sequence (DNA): TGTGCCAGCAGCTCCGCAGGGTATCGGGATCAGCCCCAGCATTTT. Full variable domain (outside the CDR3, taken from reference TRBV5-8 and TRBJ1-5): EAGVTQSPTHLIKTRGQQATLRCSPISGHTSVYWYQQALGLGLQFLLWYDEGEERNRGNFPPRFSGRQFPNYSSELNVNALELEDSALYLCASSSAGYRDQPQHFGDGTRLSIL.

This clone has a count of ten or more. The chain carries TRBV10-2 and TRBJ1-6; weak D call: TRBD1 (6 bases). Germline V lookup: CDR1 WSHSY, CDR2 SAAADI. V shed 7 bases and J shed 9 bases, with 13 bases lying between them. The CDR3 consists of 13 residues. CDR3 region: CASNTGSFSPLHF. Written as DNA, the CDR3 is TGCGCCAGCAACACAGGGTCGTTTTCACCCCTCCACTTT.

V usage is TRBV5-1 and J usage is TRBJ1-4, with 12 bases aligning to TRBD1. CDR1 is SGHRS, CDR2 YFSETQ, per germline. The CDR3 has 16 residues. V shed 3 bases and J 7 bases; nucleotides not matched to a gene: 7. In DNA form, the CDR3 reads TGCGCCAGCAGCTCGGGGGACAGGGGGCGAGGTGAAAAACTGTTTTTT. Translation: CASSSGDRGRGEKLFF.

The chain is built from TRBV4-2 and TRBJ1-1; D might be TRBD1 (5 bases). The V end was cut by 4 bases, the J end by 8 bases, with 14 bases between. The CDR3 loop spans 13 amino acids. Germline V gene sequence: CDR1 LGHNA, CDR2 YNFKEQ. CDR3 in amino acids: CASSLEETDEAFF. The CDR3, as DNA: TGTGCCAGCAGCCTAGAGGAGACAGACGAAGCTTTCTTT.

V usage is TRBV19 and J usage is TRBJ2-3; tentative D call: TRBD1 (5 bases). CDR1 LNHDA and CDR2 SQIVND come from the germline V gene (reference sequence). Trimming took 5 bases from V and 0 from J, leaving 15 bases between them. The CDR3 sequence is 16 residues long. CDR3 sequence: CASSSPRQPSTDTQYF. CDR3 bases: TGTGCCAGTAGTTCCCCCAGACAGCCTAGCACAGATACGCAGTATTTT.